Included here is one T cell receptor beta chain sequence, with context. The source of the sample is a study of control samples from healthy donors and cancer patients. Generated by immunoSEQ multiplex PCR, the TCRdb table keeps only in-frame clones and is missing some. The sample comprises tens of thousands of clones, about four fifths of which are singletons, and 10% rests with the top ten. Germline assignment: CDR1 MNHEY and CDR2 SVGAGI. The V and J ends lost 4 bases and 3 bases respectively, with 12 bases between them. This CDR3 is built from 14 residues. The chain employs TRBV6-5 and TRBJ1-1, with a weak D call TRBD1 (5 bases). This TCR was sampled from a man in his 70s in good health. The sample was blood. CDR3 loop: CASSSLGEDTEAFF. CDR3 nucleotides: TGTGCCAGCAGTTCTTTGGGGGAGGACACTGAAGCTTTCTTT.